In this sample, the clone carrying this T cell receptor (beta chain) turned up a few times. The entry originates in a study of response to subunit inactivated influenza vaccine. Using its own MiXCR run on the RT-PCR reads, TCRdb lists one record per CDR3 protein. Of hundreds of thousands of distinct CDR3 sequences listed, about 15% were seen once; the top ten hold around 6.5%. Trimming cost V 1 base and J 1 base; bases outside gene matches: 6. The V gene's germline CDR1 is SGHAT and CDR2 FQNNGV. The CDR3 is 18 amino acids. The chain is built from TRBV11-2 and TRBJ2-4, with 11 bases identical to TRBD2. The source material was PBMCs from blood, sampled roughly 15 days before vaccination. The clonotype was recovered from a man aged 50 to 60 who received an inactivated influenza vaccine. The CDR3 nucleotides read TGTGCCAGCAGCTTAGTTAGCGGGGGGGCCTCGGCCAAAAACATTCAGTACTTC. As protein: CASSLVSGGASAKNIQYF.